This record looks at one T cell receptor (beta chain) sequence and its context. What it recognizes is unknown. The data derive from a study of T cells in Graves' hyperthyroidism and ophthalmopathy. Study-wide results and limits: Stable hyperthyroidism was separated from ophthalmopathy by a model based on 13 V-J features.

Patients having uncontrolled infection, another autoimmune disease, pregnancy or lactation were not included. Amplified TCR beta CDR3 regions derived from RNA transcripts. The TCR CDR3 first-round RT-PCR relied on the HTBI primer set. TCRdb recomputed calls from the multiplex PCR reads with MiXCR, one row per CDR3 protein. The table shows roughly 500,000 distinct CDR3 sequences, with roughly 50% occurring only once. J gave up 2 bases and V 3 bases, and 10 bases lay outside the gene matches. The CDR3 has 17 amino acids. CDR1 and CDR2 (germline): SGHTA, FQGNSA. Input material: peripheral blood or thyroid tissue (not recorded which). The source is an adult woman with Graves' disease, either hyperthyroidism or ophthalmopathy (not recorded which). The rearrangement uses TRBV7-2 and TRBJ2-5, with 9 positions matching TRBD1. CDR3 amino acids: CASSFAPTGGHQETQYF. CDR3 DNA: TGTGCCAGCAGCTTCGCGCCGACAGGGGGACATCAAGAGACCCAGTACTTC.